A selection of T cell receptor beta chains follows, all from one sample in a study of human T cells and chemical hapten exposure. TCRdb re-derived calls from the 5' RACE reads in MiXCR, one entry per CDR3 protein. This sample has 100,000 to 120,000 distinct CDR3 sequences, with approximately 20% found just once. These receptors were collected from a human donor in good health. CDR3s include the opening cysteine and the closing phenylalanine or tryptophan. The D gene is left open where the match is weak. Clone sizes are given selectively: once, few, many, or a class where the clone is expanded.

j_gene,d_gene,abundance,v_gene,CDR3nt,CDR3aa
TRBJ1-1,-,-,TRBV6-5,TGTGCCAGCGTTGGGGGGACTGAAGCTTTCTTT,CASVGGTEAFF
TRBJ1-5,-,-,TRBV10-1,TGCGCCAGCAGTGAGGGGGGCTCAGGTCAGCCCCAGCATTTT,CASSEGGSGQPQHF
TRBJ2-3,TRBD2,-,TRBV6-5,TGTGCCAGCAGTCCCCGGGGGCTAGCGGGGGTCTATACGCAGTATTTT,CASSPRGLAGVYTQYF
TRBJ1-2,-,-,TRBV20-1,TGCAGTGTCTATCCCCCCGCGTGGGGGGCCTCCTATGGCTACACCTTC,CSVYPPAWGASYGYTF
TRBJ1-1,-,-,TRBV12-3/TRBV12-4,TGTGCCAGCAGTTTTGGTCGCGCGGGTAACACTGAAGCTTTCTTT,CASSFGRAGNTEAFF
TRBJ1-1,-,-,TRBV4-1,TGCGCCAGCGGTATTGGGAGTTTCGCGACTGAAGCTTTCTTT,CASGIGSFATEAFF
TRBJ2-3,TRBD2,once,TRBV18,TGTGCCAGCTCACCACGAACTGGCGGGAGAAGTAGCGCAGATACGCAGTATTTT,CASSPRTGGRSSADTQYF
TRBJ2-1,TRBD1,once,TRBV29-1,TGCAGCGTTGAAGATCGGACAGGGCCCAATGAGCAGTTCTTC,CSVEDRTGPNEQFF
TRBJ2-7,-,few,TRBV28,TGTGCCAGCAGTTTATGGCCAGGCGGCTCCTACGAGCAGTACTTC,CASSLWPGGSYEQYF
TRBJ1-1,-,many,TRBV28,TGTGCCAGCAGGGGCGGCACTGAAGCTTTCTTT,CASRGGTEAFF